This T cell receptor (beta chain) was profiled in a study of T cells in Graves' hyperthyroidism and ophthalmopathy. This clonotype was counted at least ten times. Amplified regions were TCR beta CDR3 sequences from RNA transcripts. The HTBI primer set was used in a first-round RT-PCR of the TCR CDR3. TCRdb ran MiXCR on the multiplex PCR reads and lists one entry per CDR3 protein. Of about 520,000 distinct CDR3 sequences listed, approximately 25% are singletons. This CDR3 spans 15 amino acids. Germline values: CDR1 SGHAT, CDR2 FQNNGV. Trimming shortened V by 3 bases and J by 0 bases, and 11 bases separated the two germline ends.

This clonotype was sampled from a woman aged 30 to 39 with Graves' ophthalmopathy. The sequencing input was blood. The V call is TRBV11-2, the J call TRBJ1-2; D is possibly TRBD1 (6 bases). Here the CDR3 DNA reads TGTGCCAGCAGCTTGCCGGACAGCCCTAACTATGGCTACACCTTC. Protein sequence: CASSLPDSPNYGYTF. The whole variable domain, filled in from reference TRBV11-2 and TRBJ1-2, reads EAGVAQSPRYKIIEKRQSVAFWCNPISGHATLYWYQQILGQGPKLLIQFQNNGVVDDSQLPKDRFSAERLKGVDSTLKIQPAKLEDSAVYLCASSLPDSPNYGYTFGSGTRLTVV.